The subject of this entry is one T cell receptor beta chain. Germline V gene lookup returns CDR1 SGHAT and CDR2 FQNNGV. The CDR3 extends over 17 amino acids. V was clipped by 5 bases and J by 2 bases, with 20 bases between them. The multiple sclerosis control group consisted of treatment-naive patients whose relapsing-remitting disease, which was either stable or active, fulfilled revised McDonald criteria. The authors negatively isolated CD8+ and CD4+ T cells and FACS-enriched TEMRA cells. This sample was included in a study of CD8 T cells in Susac syndrome. Random hexamers were used to reverse transcribe an amount of roughly 0.5 to 1 ug RNA. The TCR beta CDR3 was amplified by immunoSEQ multiplex PCR across 54 Vbeta, 13 Jbeta. TCRdb fed the immunoSEQ multiplex PCR reads into MiXCR, producing one record per CDR3 protein. Altogether around 280,000 distinct CDR3 sequences are present, 85% being singletons, with the ten largest covering over 0.09%.

Sequenced sample: CD8+ T cells from PBMCs. The sequence was collected from a human donor with multiple sclerosis. The chain couples TRBV11-2 to TRBJ2-3; D gene unclear. CDR3 loop: CASSLHRRILVTDTQYF. The CDR3 region has the DNA TGTGCCAGCAGCCTTCACCGACGGATACTGGTCACAGATACGCAGTATTTT.